Sequencing of this TCR beta chain was carried out in a study of cytomegalovirus exposure and HLA in healthy donors. Study-wide findings and caveats: Published work reported that the classifier diagnosed cytomegalovirus status with high specificity and sensitivity. It has been reported that TCR beta sequences accurately predicted the HLA-A and HLA-B alleles of most subjects.

Vbeta (60) and Jbeta (13) primers were used in the PCR. Method: immunoSEQ multiplex PCR; TCRdb's copy keeps in-frame clones and lacks some. The sample yields about 130,000 clones, 81% seen once. On this clone itself: What it binds is unknown.

The CDR3 length is 17 residues. Looked up from germline, CDR1 is LNHNV and CDR2 is YYDKDF (reference sequence). V lost 3 bases, J lost 5 bases, and 14 bases stayed unmatched. This chain links TRBV15 with TRBJ2-7; TRBD1 agrees at 9 bases. This receptor was taken from a man younger than 35 in good health and CMV-seronegative. Sequencing was done on a sample of PBMCs. CDR3 loop: CATSSPQRGQGIDEQYF. CDR3 in DNA: TGTGCCACCAGCAGCCCCCAGCGTGGACAGGGGATTGACGAGCAGTACTTC. Full variable domain (outside the CDR3, taken from reference TRBV15 and TRBJ2-7): DAMVIQNPRYQVTQFGKPVTLSCSQTLNHNVMYWYQQKSSQAPKLLFHYYDKDFNNEADTPDNFQSRRPNTSFCFLDIRSPGLGDTAMYLCATSSPQRGQGIDEQYFGPGTRLTVT.